Sequencing of this T cell receptor beta chain was carried out in a study of identical twins. Findings and caveats of the study: Clonotypes of the beta chain that were abundant in cord blood carried fewer insertions (memory repertoires showed none).

TCRdb ran MiXCR on the 5' RACE reads and lists one entry per CDR3 protein. The data hold about 250,000 distinct CDR3 sequences, with about 8.5% observed a single time. This clonotype was observed many times. Its matching antigen is unknown. The CDR3 runs 12 residues. Germline CDR1 DFQATT, CDR2 SNEGSKA (reference sequence). Each donor (without exception) was a healthy Caucasian. These data were likewise used in another study, on yellow fever vaccine responses in identical twins.

This TCR derives from a woman aged 18-35 years in good health. This chain uses TRBV20-1 with TRBJ2-3, with D possibly matching TRBD2 (7 bases). Input material: CD8+ T cells sorted from blood. CDR3: CIGRGIADTQYF. In nucleotides, the CDR3 is TGCATTGGGAGGGGGATCGCAGATACGCAGTATTTT.